The clone carrying this T cell receptor beta chain was detected once. The PCR ran on 60 Vbeta and 13 Jbeta primers. TCRdb keeps only in-frame clones here, not all; method: immunoSEQ multiplex PCR. The sample yields fewer than 130,000 clones, roughly 85% seen once. These data belong to a study of cytomegalovirus exposure and HLA in healthy donors. Study-wide context: A data release that came early held around 85 million unique TCRs from HLA-typed donors.

This CDR3 spans 15 amino acids. V dropped 5 bases and J dropped 5; count of bases not matched to a gene: 7. From germline, CDR1 is MNHEY and CDR2 SMNVEV (reference sequence). The specimen was PBMCs. The rearrangement joins TRBV27 to TRBJ2-2; 8 nucleotides agree with TRBD1. This TCR derives from a woman between 40 and 50 years old in good health and CMV-seronegative. The CDR3 region has the DNA TGTGCCAGCAGTAAGACAGGGGTGGTAACCGGGGAGCTGTTTTTT. Translation gives CASSKTGVVTGELFF.